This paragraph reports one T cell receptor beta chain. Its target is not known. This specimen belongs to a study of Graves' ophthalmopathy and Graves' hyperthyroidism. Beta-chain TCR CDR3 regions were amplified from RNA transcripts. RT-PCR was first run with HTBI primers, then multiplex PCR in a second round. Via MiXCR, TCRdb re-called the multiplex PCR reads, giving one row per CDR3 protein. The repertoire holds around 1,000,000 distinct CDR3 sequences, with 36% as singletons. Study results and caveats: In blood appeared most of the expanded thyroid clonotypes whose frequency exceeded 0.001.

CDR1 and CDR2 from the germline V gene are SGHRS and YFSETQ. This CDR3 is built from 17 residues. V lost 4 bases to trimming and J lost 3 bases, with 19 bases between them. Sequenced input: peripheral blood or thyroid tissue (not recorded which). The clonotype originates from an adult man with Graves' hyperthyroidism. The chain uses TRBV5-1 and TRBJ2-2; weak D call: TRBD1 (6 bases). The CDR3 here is CASSLDHRDIYTGELFF. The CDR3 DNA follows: TGCGCCAGCAGCCTAGACCACCGGGACATCTACACCGGGGAGCTGTTTTTT.